This T cell receptor (beta chain) was sequenced during a study of T cell responses to AZD1222 COVID-19 vaccine. With V trimmed by 3 bases and J by 11 bases, 7 bases remained unmatched. Germline lookup yields CDR1 MGHDK and CDR2 SYGVNS. The length of the CDR3 is 13 residues. Findings and limits, study-wide: Within unmutated variant regions lay the reported targets of nearly half of spike-specific TCRs. With two AZD1222 doses given, Spike-specific TCR breadth and depth both rose. Most donors were white British, females outnumbered males, and clonal diversity was possibly underestimated. Spike regions recognized by vaccine-associated CD4 TCRs spanned the protein, led by 160-218 and 743-854.

Turning to this clone: Antigen specificity is unknown.

Some clones are missing from TCRdb's copy, which holds only in-frame ones; the method was immunoSEQ multiplex PCR. This table holds roughly 180,000 clones, roughly nine tenths found once. The genes are TRBV25-1 and TRBJ1-1; 9 bases map to TRBD1. This clonotype was sampled from an adult in good health. The sample in question was peripheral blood, obtained on day 0 of AZD1222 vaccination. The CDR3 DNA reads as TGTGCCAGCAGTGACATACAGGGGGCTTGGGCTTTCTTT. Protein product: CASSDIQGAWAFF.